This TCR beta chain was retrieved from a study of CD8 T cells in Susac syndrome. CDR1 is DFQATT, CDR2 SNEGSKA, per germline (reference sequence). Trimming removed 6 bases from V and 7 bases from J, with 10 bases in between. This CDR3 is built from 11 residues. Reverse transcription used roughly 0.45 to 1 ug RNA and random hexamers. One entry per CDR3 protein results from TCRdb running MiXCR on the immunoSEQ multiplex PCR reads. The sample contains approximately 140,000 distinct CDR3 sequences, approximately 96% of which appear only once. The chain employs TRBV20-1 and TRBJ2-1; D gene ambiguous. This clonotype originated in a human donor with multiple sclerosis. What was sequenced was CD4+ T cells from PBMCs. Here the CDR3 reads CSAVGPNEQFF. The DNA for the CDR3 is TGCAGTGCCGTAGGGCCGAATGAGCAGTTCTTC.